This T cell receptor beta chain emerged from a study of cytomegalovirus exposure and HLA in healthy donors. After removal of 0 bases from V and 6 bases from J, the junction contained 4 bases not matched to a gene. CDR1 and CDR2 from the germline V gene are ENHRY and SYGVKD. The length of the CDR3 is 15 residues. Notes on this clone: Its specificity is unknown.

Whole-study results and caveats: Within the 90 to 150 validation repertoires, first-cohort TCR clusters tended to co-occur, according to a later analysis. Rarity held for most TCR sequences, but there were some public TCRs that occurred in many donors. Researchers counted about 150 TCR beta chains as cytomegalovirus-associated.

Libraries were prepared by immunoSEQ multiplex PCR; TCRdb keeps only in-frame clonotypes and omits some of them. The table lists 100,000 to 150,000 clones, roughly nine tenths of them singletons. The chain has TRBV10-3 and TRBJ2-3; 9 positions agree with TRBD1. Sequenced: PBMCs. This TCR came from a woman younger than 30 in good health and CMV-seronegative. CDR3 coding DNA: TGTGCCATCAGTGAGTCCCACAGGGGGCGGGATACGCAGTATTTT. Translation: CAISESHRGRDTQYF.